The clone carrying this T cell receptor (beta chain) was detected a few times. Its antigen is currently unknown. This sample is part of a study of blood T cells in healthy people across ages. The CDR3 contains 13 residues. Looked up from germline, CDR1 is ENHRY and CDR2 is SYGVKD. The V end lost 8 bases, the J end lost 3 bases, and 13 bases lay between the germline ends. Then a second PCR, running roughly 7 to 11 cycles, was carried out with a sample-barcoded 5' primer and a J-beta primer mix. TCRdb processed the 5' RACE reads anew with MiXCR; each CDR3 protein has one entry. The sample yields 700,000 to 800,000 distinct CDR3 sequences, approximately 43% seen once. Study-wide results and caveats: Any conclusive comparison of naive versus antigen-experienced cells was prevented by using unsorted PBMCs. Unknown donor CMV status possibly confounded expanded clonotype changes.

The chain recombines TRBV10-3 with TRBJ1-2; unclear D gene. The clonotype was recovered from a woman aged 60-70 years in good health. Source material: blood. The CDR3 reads CAIYREGDYGYTF. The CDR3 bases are TGTGCCATCTATAGGGAGGGTGACTATGGCTACACCTTC.